This T cell receptor (beta chain) was profiled in a study of shared clonotypes between healthy human individuals. This CDR3 has 14 residues. Germline-derived CDR1 and CDR2 are MNHEY and SVGAGI. J gave up 5 bases and V 5 bases, and 8 bases lay outside the gene matches. Genomic DNA per cell subset filled all wells of several immunoSEQ plates. Libraries were prepared by immunoSEQ multiplex PCR; TCRdb keeps only in-frame clonotypes and omits some of them. This table has 450,000 to 500,000 clones, around 80% appearing once. The clonotype comes from a woman between 35 and 50 years old in good health. Some clones in this sample may be carry-over from other donors' samples. Sequences were obtained from PBMCs. V gene TRBV6-5 combines with J gene TRBJ2-7; 8 nucleotides align to TRBD1. The CDR3 sequence: CASSPRTGRNEQYF. The CDR3 region has the DNA TGTGCCAGCAGTCCAAGGACAGGGAGGAACGAGCAGTACTTC.